Sequencing of this T cell receptor (beta chain) was carried out in a study of blood T cell repertoires in COVID-19. Study context: Material from acute and convalescent COVID-19 was sourced from the United States, Italy and Spain. The cDNA or gDNA used as material had been derived from T cells, B-cell-depleted T cells, or PBMCs.

Germline V lookup: CDR1 MNHNS, CDR2 SASEGT. This CDR3 is built from 14 residues. Trimming removed 9 bases from V and 1 base from J, with 12 bases in between. As originally analysed: Amplifying reference gene primers gave estimates of nucleated cell counts. Here immunoSEQ multiplex PCR was the method, and the copy in TCRdb shows in-frame clones only, minus some. V and J calls and clone size are as listed in that table; D and trimming were resolved from the DNA. Of around 290,000 clones listed, around 89% are singletons. The receptor was isolated from a man aged 40-49 years with acute or convalescent COVID-19. The chain couples TRBV6-1 to TRBJ2-2, with D unresolved. Sequencing used peripheral blood. This CDR3 reads CASREGMNTGELFF. The DNA of the CDR3 is TGTGCCAGTAGGGAAGGTATGAACACCGGGGAGCTGTTTTTT.